Each of the 17 T cell receptor beta chains below was sequenced from the same sample in a study of naive and memory T cell subsets. Overall study results and limits: Especially in CD8 cells, naive repertoires contained a few larger clonotypes, possibly CD45RA-re-expressing memory cells.

For these receptors, no antigen is known. An equimolar mix of two oligonucleotides served as the beta constant-region primer for TRBC1 and TRBC2. Ligated cDNA was amplified by four rounds of PCR with nested alpha and beta constant-region primers and SP2. From the UMI-ligation and nested PCR reads, TCRdb called clonotypes with MiXCR, one entry per CDR3 protein. Counted here are about 90,000 distinct CDR3 sequences, about 10% occurring once; the ten biggest clones make up roughly 0.13%. The sample taken for sequencing was naive CD4+ T cells from blood. Every receptor here comes from a human donor in good health.

In its sample, this clonotype was seen a few times. The chain employs TRBV5-1 and TRBJ2-3, with a tentative D call TRBD1 (6 bases). The CDR3 is 18 residues long. The germline gives CDR1 SGHRS, CDR2 YFSETQ. V was pared by 3 bases and J by 4 bases, with 24 bases between. CDR3 protein: CASSSPANRVMRADTQYF. The CDR3 DNA reads as TGCGCCAGCAGCTCCCCCGCGAACAGGGTAATGAGGGCAGATACGCAGTATTTT.

The chain recombines TRBV4-2 with TRBJ2-2; 7 bases are shared with TRBD1. The CDR3 spans 14 residues. V lost 5 bases, J lost 5 bases, and 5 bases stayed unmatched. CDR1 is LGHNA, CDR2 YNFKEQ, per germline. CDR3 region: CASSYRGGTGELFF. CDR3 DNA: TGTGCCAGCAGCTACAGGGGTGGGACCGGGGAGCTGTTTTTT.

This clonotype was observed at least ten times. CDR3 DNA sequence: TGTGCCAGCACCTTCCAAGCGGGGGGGCCTTCCTACGAGCAGTACTTC. Protein product: CASTFQAGGPSYEQYF. The rearrangement links TRBV12-3 or TRBV12-4 to TRBJ2-7, with 10 bases that match TRBD2. This CDR3 region has 16 residues. J lost 1 base, V lost 7 bases, and 10 bases had no gene match.

This clonotype was counted a few times. This rearrangement joins TRBV7-9 to TRBJ1-6, with D unresolved. Germline CDR1 and CDR2: SEHNR and FQNEAQ (reference sequence). The CDR3 is made up of 14 amino acids. Trimming cost V 1 base and J 9 bases, with 10 bases left between them. The CDR3 bases are TGTGCCAGCAGCTTAGGAAAGCGGGGTTCACCCCTCCACTTT. This gives the protein CASSLGKRGSPLHF. Supplemented by reference TRBV7-9 and TRBJ1-6, the full variable domain reads DTGVSQNPRHKITKRGQNVTFRCDPISEHNRLYWYRQTLGQGPEFLTYFQNEAQLEKSRLLSDRFSAERPKGSFSTLEIQRTEQGDSAMYLCASSLGKRGSPLHFGNGTRLTVT.

This clonotype was counted at least ten times. The chain uses TRBV12-3 or TRBV12-4 and TRBJ2-2; 12 bases match TRBD2. The CDR3 sequence is 17 residues long. Trimming at V came to 3 bases and at J to 3 bases, leaving 5 bases not matched to a gene. The CDR3 nucleotides read TGTGCCAGCAGTTTCCTAGCGGGGGGGAGATACACCGGGGAGCTGTTTTTT. Translating it yields CASSFLAGGRYTGELFF.

With regard to this clonotype: Germline is not matched at one junction end, which may reflect a read error. The CDR3 spells CATSLTGSGTEAFF. Here the CDR3 DNA reads TGTGCCACCAGCTTGACAGGGTCGGGCACTGAAGCTTTCTTT. The chain employs TRBV3-1 and TRBJ1-1; 7 bases align to TRBD1. The germline CDR1 and CDR2 sequences are LGHDT and YNNKEL (reference sequence). The CDR3 spans 14 residues.

The chain recombines TRBV18 with TRBJ1-1, with unresolved D. CDR3 length: 15 amino acids. Germline V gives CDR1 KGHSH, CDR2 LQKENI. Deletions cut 2 bases from V and 3 bases from J, with 13 bases between. In nucleotides, the CDR3 is TGTGCCAGCTCACCATATGGGTTCGTGGACACTGAAGCTTTCTTT. The encoded protein is CASSPYGFVDTEAFF.

CDR3 nucleotide sequence: TGTGCCAGCAGCTCCTACCCCGAAGCTTTCTTT. Translating gives CASSSYPEAFF. V usage is TRBV7-9 and J usage is TRBJ1-1, with D uncertain. V lost 4 bases to trimming and J lost 8 bases, with 8 bases between them. The CDR3 sequence is 11 residues long. Germline V lookup: CDR1 SEHNR, CDR2 FQNEAQ (reference sequence). The complete variable domain, with remaining parts taken from reference TRBV7-9 and TRBJ1-1, reads DTGVSQNPRHKITKRGQNVTFRCDPISEHNRLYWYRQTLGQGPEFLTYFQNEAQLEKSRLLSDRFSAERPKGSFSTLEIQRTEQGDSAMYLCASSSYPEAFFGQGTRLTVV.

V gene TRBV25-1 combines with J gene TRBJ1-1, with D perhaps matching TRBD1 (6 bases). CDR3 size: 14 residues. Looked up from germline, CDR1 is MGHDK and CDR2 is SYGVNS. V was shortened by 5 bases and J by 5 bases, with 15 bases between the two germline ends. CDR3 residues: CASSPTGGWTEAFF. The CDR3 nucleotides are TGTGCCAGCAGTCCCACCGGGGGCTGGACTGAAGCTTTCTTT.

A few counts support this clonotype. The chain recombines TRBV18 with TRBJ2-6; D is perhaps TRBD1 or TRBD2 (6 bases each). This CDR3 spans 19 amino acids. Germline V gene lookup returns CDR1 KGHSH and CDR2 LQKENI. The germline V and J ends were trimmed by 1 base and 0 bases, with 16 bases remaining between them. The DNA of the CDR3 is TGTGCCAGCTCACCACAAAATGGGGGGCCCTACTCTGGGGCCAACGTCCTGACTTTC. This translates into CASSPQNGGPYSGANVLTF.

The table lists this clonotype with many counts. The chain recombines TRBV7-8 with TRBJ2-1; D is unclear. Trimming left V 2 bases short and J 6 bases short, with 5 bases between. Germline loops: CDR1 SGHVS, CDR2 FQNEAQ. The CDR3 consists of 12 residues. CDR3 nucleotides: TGTGCCAGCAGCTTACCCTTCAATGAGCAGTTCTTC. Translated: CASSLPFNEQFF. Supplemented by reference TRBV7-8 and TRBJ2-1, the full variable domain reads GAGVSQSPRYKVAKRGQDVALRCDPISGHVSLFWYQQALGQGPEFLTYFQNEAQLDKSGLPSDRFFAERPEGSVSTLKIQRTQQEDSAVYLCASSLPFNEQFFGPGTRLTVL.

This clonotype occurred many times. This rearrangement joins TRBV3-1 to TRBJ2-5; D call uncertain. The length of the CDR3 is 13 residues. CDR1 is LGHDT and CDR2 is YNNKEL in the germline V gene (reference sequence). Trimming took off 3 bases at V and 5 bases at J, with 10 bases between the two ends. The CDR3 sequence: CASSQGLVETQYF. CDR3 in DNA: TGTGCCAGCAGCCAGGGGTTAGTGGAGACCCAGTACTTC.

This clonotype was counted at least ten times. V gene TRBV10-3 combines with J gene TRBJ2-1; TRBD2 is a possible D gene (5 bases). CDR1 and CDR2 from the germline V gene are ENHRY and SYGVKD. This CDR3 contains 13 residues. Trimming stripped 7 bases from V and 6 bases from J, with 13 bases between. The CDR3 DNA is TGTGCCATCAAGGACTTAGCGAGCAATGAGCAGTTCTTC. This translates into CAIKDLASNEQFF.

This clonotype was detected a few times. This chain links TRBV6-2 or TRBV6-3 with TRBJ1-1; 10 bases line up with TRBD1. CDR1 MNHEY and CDR2 SVGEGT come from the germline V gene. The CDR3 runs to 16 residues. Trimming at V came to 7 bases and at J to 7 bases, leaving 15 bases not matched to a gene. Here the CDR3 DNA reads TGTGCCAGCACCGCCCGTCGTTGGGGACAGGGGAGTGAAGCTTTCTTT. Its translation: CASTARRWGQGSEAFF.

CDR3 amino acids: CASSPSGGADETQYF. The DNA for the CDR3 is TGTGCCAGCAGTCCCAGTGGGGGGGCGGATGAGACCCAGTACTTC. This rearrangement joins TRBV25-1 to TRBJ2-5; weak D call: TRBD2 (7 bases). The CDR3 loop spans 15 amino acids. CDR1 is MGHDK and CDR2 is SYGVNS in the germline V gene. Trimming left V 5 bases short and J 5 bases short, with 18 bases between.

This clonotype was found a few times. The chain carries TRBV7-2 and TRBJ2-7; D gene ambiguous. Germline CDR1 reads SGHTA; CDR2 reads FQGNSA. The CDR3 is made up of 12 amino acids. V was trimmed by 8 bases and J by 6 bases, leaving 14 bases between them. The CDR3: CASRQLGGEQYF. CDR3 DNA: TGTGCCAGCCGCCAACTGGGCGGCGAGCAGTACTTC.

This clonotype was seen ten or more times. J is TRBJ2-5 and V is TRBV29-1; D remains ambiguous. In germline, CDR1 is SQVTM, CDR2 ANQGSEA. Trimming took off 3 bases at V and 3 bases at J, with 20 bases between the two ends. CDR3 size: 16 residues. CDR3 protein: CSVDSALAGRKETQYF. For the CDR3, the DNA is TGCAGCGTTGACAGCGCGCTGGCTGGCCGGAAAGAGACCCAGTACTTC.